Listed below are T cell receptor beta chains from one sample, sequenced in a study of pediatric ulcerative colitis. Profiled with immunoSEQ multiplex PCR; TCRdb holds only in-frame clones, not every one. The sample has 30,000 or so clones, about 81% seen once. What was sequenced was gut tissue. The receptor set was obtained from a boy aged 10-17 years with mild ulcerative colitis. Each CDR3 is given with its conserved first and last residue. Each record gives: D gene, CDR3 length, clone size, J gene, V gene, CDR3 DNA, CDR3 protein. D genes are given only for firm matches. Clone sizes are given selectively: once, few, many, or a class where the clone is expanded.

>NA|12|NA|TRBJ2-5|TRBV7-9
TGTGCCAGCAGCCCTCAGGGGGAGACCCAGTACTTC
CASSPQGETQYF
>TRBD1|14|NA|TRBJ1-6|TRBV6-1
TGTGCCAGCAGTAGACAGGGGGTTGATCCACCCCTCCACTTT
CASSRQGVDPPLHF
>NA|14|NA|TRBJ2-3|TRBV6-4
TGTGCCAGCAGTGAGGGCCCTAGCACAGATACGCAGTATTTT
CASSEGPSTDTQYF
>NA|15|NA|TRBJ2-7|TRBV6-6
TGTGCCAGCAGTTACTCGGTTAAGGGGGCCTACGAGCAGTACTTC
CASSYSVKGAYEQYF
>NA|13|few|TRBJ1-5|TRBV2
TGTGCCAGCAGTGAAGAAGGAATCCAGCCCCAGCATTTT
CASSEEGIQPQHF
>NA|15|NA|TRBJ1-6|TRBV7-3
TGTGCCAGCAGCTCACAGGGACCGGGGAATTCACCCCTCCACTTT
CASSSQGPGNSPLHF
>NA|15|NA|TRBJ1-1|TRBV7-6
TGTGCCAGCAGCCAGACTCCCTGGGTGAACACTGAAGCTTTCTTT
CASSQTPWVNTEAFF
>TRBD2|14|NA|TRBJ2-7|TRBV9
TGTGCCAGCAGCGTAGGTGGGGGGGCCTACGAGCAGTACTTC
CASSVGGGAYEQYF
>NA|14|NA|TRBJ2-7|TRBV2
TGTGCCAGCAGTGTACACGCCTACGACTACGAGCAGTACTTC
CASSVHAYDYEQYF
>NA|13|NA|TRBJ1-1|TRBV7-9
TGTGCCAGCAGCTTAGCGGGGCGGACTGAAGCTTTCTTT
CASSLAGRTEAFF